Following are 26 T cell receptor beta chains from one sample sequenced in a study of vaccination and CD4 T cells after COVID-19 (dated by TCRdb to about 2022). Which antigens these TCRs recognize remains unknown. Libraries were made using PCR. Sequenced using an Illumina iSeq 100. At the Johns Hopkins FTIC core, DNA from the cultured CD4+ T cells underwent TCR sequencing with the Oncomine TCR Beta short-read assay. TCRdb reprocessed the public reads (quality trimming at Q25 with fastp, clone calling with MiXCR) and kept in-frame beta chains. Rows matching on CDR3 protein sequence are summarized as one entry with the most common DNA and genes. For this sample the table gives 9,500 to 10,000 distinct CDR3 sequences, of which over 40% were detected only once. The ten largest clonotypes hold roughly an eighth of the sample. The treatment or condition label, read with the paper, signifies: 10-day PBMC culture with coronavirus spike peptide pools or control peptides (ViraFEST assay).

What was sequenced was CD4+ T cells from blood, cultured in vitro. All receptors derive from a human donor who had recovered from COVID-19.

The chain joins TRBV10-3 to TRBJ2-5; D perhaps matches TRBD2 (5 bases). The V end lost 10 bases, the J end lost 3 bases, and 15 bases lay between the germline ends. The germline V gene encodes CDR1 ENHRY and CDR2 SYGVKD. This CDR3 comprises 13 residues. The CDR3 DNA reads as TGTGCCACCCAAGGTCCGCGGGAAGAGACCCAGTACTTC. Amino acid sequence: CATQGPREETQYF.

In its sample, this clonotype was seen a few times. The chain carries TRBV6-5 and TRBJ1-1; 7 bases align to TRBD1. Germline V gives CDR1 MNHEY, CDR2 SVGAGI. Trimming removed 2 bases from V and 6 bases from J; junction bases left unmatched: 12. CDR3 length: 16 residues. The CDR3 here is CASSYGRQGGVAEAFF. CDR3 sequence (DNA): TGTGCCAGCAGTTACGGTCGACAGGGAGGGGTCGCTGAAGCTTTCTTT.

The V and J genes are TRBV24-1 and TRBJ1-5; possibly TRBD1 for D (6 bases). This CDR3 is built from 14 residues. From germline, CDR1 is KGHDR and CDR2 SFDVKD. The ends were cut back, 2 bases at V and 5 bases at J, with 9 bases in the middle. CDR3 protein: CATSDYREDQPQHF. CDR3 DNA: TGTGCCACCAGTGATTACAGGGAAGATCAGCCCCAGCATTTT.

The chain links TRBV14 to TRBJ1-1, with TRBD1 matching over 9 bases. The CDR3 sequence is 19 residues long. Germline CDR1 and CDR2: SGHDN and FVKESK. V lost 4 bases and J lost 0; bases outside the gene matches: 15. The CDR3 DNA follows: TGTGCCAGCAGCCCAGCCCCGGACAGGGGCGAAACCATGAACACTGAAGCTTTCTTT. Translating it yields CASSPAPDRGETMNTEAFF. The full variable domain, in which reference TRBV14 and TRBJ1-1 provide the parts outside the CDR3, is EAGVTQFPSHSVIEKGQTVTLRCDPISGHDNLYWYRRVMGKEIKFLLHFVKESKQDESGMPNNRFLAERTGGTYSTLKVQPAELEDSGVYFCASSPAPDRGETMNTEAFFGQGTRLTVV.

J is TRBJ2-3 and V is TRBV7-8; 10 nucleotides align to TRBD2. This CDR3 has 13 residues. In germline, CDR1 is SGHVS, CDR2 FQNEAQ. After removal of 10 bases from V and 4 bases from J, the junction contained 5 bases not matched to a gene. CDR3 DNA: TGTGCCACCGCTAGCGGGGGTCCAGATACGCAGTATTTT. This gives the protein CATASGGPDTQYF.

J is TRBJ2-7 and V is TRBV6-2 or TRBV6-3; D may be TRBD1 or TRBD2 (5 bases each). Germline V lookup: CDR1 MNHEY, CDR2 SVGEGT. The V gene lost 8 bases and the J gene lost 0 bases, with 14 bases spanning the gap. The CDR3 covers 14 residues. This CDR3 reads CASRRGISSYEQYF. For the CDR3, the DNA is TGTGCCAGCCGACGGGGCATTAGCTCCTACGAGCAGTACTTC.

This clonotype occurred a few times. The V and J genes are TRBV7-9 and TRBJ2-1; tentatively, D is TRBD2 (6 bases). V lost 0 bases and J 0 bases, leaving 12 bases between the germline ends. CDR1 and CDR2 (germline): SEHNR, FQNEAQ (reference sequence). The CDR3 loop spans 17 amino acids. This CDR3 reads CASSLARGGLSYNEQFF. CDR3 DNA: TGTGCCAGCAGCTTAGCGAGAGGAGGGCTCTCCTACAATGAGCAGTTCTTC.

This chain connects TRBV7-8 to TRBJ1-1; TRBD1 might be the D (5 bases). Germline V gene sequence: CDR1 SGHVS, CDR2 FQNEAQ. The germline V and J ends were trimmed by 5 bases and 1 base, with 14 bases remaining between them. The CDR3 totals 15 residues. CDR3 amino acids: CASSPPGRANTEAFF. The CDR3 region has the DNA TGTGCCAGCAGCCCTCCGGGACGGGCGAACACTGAAGCTTTCTTT.

This clonotype was detected a few times. The rearrangement joins TRBV2 to TRBJ1-1; D is uncertain. Trimming removed 3 bases at V and 5 bases at J, with 10 bases between. This CDR3 is built from 13 residues. Germline V gene data show CDR1 as SNHLY and CDR2 as FYNNEI. CDR3 in DNA: TGTGCCAGCAGTGACGCCCCGAGGACTGAAGCTTTCTTT. Its protein is CASSDAPRTEAFF.

Only a few counts were recorded for this clonotype. This chain uses TRBV7-8 with TRBJ1-5; 9 bases are a match to TRBD1. From germline, CDR1 is SGHVS and CDR2 FQNEAQ. This CDR3 is 15 amino acids long. The junction had 8 bases not matched to a gene; V was cut back by 4 bases and J by 7 bases. This chain's CDR3 is CASSSGQGTGQPQHF. For the CDR3, the DNA is TGTGCCAGCAGCTCCGGACAGGGGACTGGACAGCCCCAGCATTTT.

The chain is built from TRBV5-1 and TRBJ1-2; TRBD1 matches at 9 bases. The germline V gene has CDR1 SGHRS and CDR2 YFSETQ. Trimming at V came to 0 bases and at J to 2 bases, leaving 5 bases not matched to a gene. The CDR3 is 16 amino acids. The CDR3 nucleotides are TGCGCCAGCAGCTTGGGCCCCGGGACAGGGAACTATGGCTACACCTTC. Encoded protein: CASSLGPGTGNYGYTF. The full variable domain, its missing parts supplied by reference TRBV5-1 and TRBJ1-2, is KAGVTQTPRYLIKTRGQQVTLSCSPISGHRSVSWYQQTPGQGLQFLFEYFSETQRNKGNFPGRFSGRQFSNSRSEMNVSTLELGDSALYLCASSLGPGTGNYGYTFGSGTRLTVV.

This clonotype was seen only once. The V and J genes are TRBV6-1 and TRBJ1-2; 7 nucleotides match TRBD1. CDR3 length: 13 amino acids. Germline lookup yields CDR1 MNHNS and CDR2 SASEGT. Losses at the gene ends were 6 bases for V and 2 bases for J; bases not matched to a gene: 3. CDR3 nucleotide sequence: TGTGCCAGCAGGGCACAGGGGAACTATGGCTACACCTTC. This sequence encodes CASRAQGNYGYTF.

The genes are TRBV24-1 and TRBJ2-3; possibly TRBD1 for D (6 bases). This CDR3 contains 15 residues. Germline assignment: CDR1 KGHDR and CDR2 SFDVKD. V lost 4 bases, J lost 2 bases, and 12 bases lay in between. DNA of the CDR3: TGTGCCACCAGTGACCCCGGACAGACCACAGATACGCAGTATTTT. Translation gives CATSDPGQTTDTQYF.

Here the CDR3 reads CAWTPIGAPGGTEAFF. The CDR3 DNA is TGTGCCTGGACCCCAATAGGGGCCCCGGGGGGCACTGAAGCTTTCTTT. The chain links TRBV30 to TRBJ1-1; tentatively, D is TRBD1 (5 bases). This CDR3 is built from 16 residues. The ends were cut back, 4 bases at V and 4 bases at J, with 22 bases in the middle. Germline assignment: CDR1 GTSNPN and CDR2 SVGIG (reference sequence).

This clonotype came up once. The J gene is TRBJ1-5, the V gene TRBV19; tentatively, D is TRBD1 (6 bases). V gave up 0 bases and J gave up 7 bases, with 13 bases separating them. The CDR3 loop spans 15 amino acids. CDR1 and CDR2 (germline): LNHDA, SQIVND (reference sequence). The CDR3 here is CASSIDQRGRQPQHF. DNA of the CDR3: TGTGCCAGTAGTATAGATCAAAGGGGGAGGCAGCCCCAGCATTTT.

This clonotype showed up just a few times. V is TRBV20-1 and J is TRBJ2-7, with 8 bases that match TRBD2. Per germline, CDR1 DFQATT and CDR2 SNEGSKA (reference sequence). Unmatched junction bases numbered 9, after V lost 6 bases and J lost 2 bases. This CDR3 spans 14 amino acids. The DNA of the CDR3 is TGCAGTGCCCCCGCCGGGGGGGGCGCCTACGAGCAGTACTTC. The encoded protein is CSAPAGGGAYEQYF.

The chain joins TRBV7-2 to TRBJ1-1; tentatively, D is TRBD1 (6 bases). CDR1 and CDR2 from the germline V gene are SGHTA and FQGNSA. This CDR3 contains 15 residues. V lost 4 bases and J lost 2, with 14 bases in between. The CDR3 region is CASSWSRQENTEAFF. CDR3 coding DNA: TGTGCCAGCAGCTGGAGTCGACAGGAAAACACTGAAGCTTTCTTT.

J is TRBJ1-2 and V is TRBV2; D is unresolved. The CDR3 runs 13 residues. V gave up 5 bases and J gave up 4 bases, with 11 bases separating them. The V gene's germline CDR1 is SNHLY and CDR2 FYNNEI. The CDR3 sequence is CASSLSTVYGYTF. The CDR3 DNA is TGTGCCAGCAGTCTCTCAACCGTCTATGGCTACACCTTC.

In this sample, this clonotype turned up a few times. The V call is TRBV7-8, the J call TRBJ2-2, with 7 bases matching TRBD2. Unmatched junction bases numbered 4, after V lost 6 bases and J lost 0 bases. Germline V gene sequence: CDR1 SGHVS, CDR2 FQNEAQ. The CDR3 is made up of 15 amino acids. The CDR3 here is CASRAGLANTGELFF. CDR3 DNA: TGTGCCAGCAGAGCGGGACTTGCGAACACCGGGGAGCTGTTTTTT.

This clonotype was seen more than once but under ten times. The chain combines TRBV24-1 with TRBJ1-2; D not resolved. The CDR3 is 13 amino acids. The V end was cut by 7 bases, the J end by 4 bases, with 12 bases between. CDR1 and CDR2 (germline): KGHDR, SFDVKD. Written as DNA, the CDR3 is TGTGCCACCAGCGGGTATCGAGGCTATGGCTACACCTTC. It codes for CATSGYRGYGYTF.

V gene TRBV5-4 combines with J gene TRBJ1-1; 11 bases match TRBD1. The CDR3 has 16 amino acids. CDR1 is SGHNT and CDR2 is YYREEE in the germline V gene (reference sequence). With 3 bases clipped from V and 1 base from J, the junction kept 5 bases outside the gene matches. In DNA, the CDR3 is TGTGCCAGCAGCTACGGGACAGGGGGGGCGAACACTGAAGCTTTCTTT. Amino acid sequence: CASSYGTGGANTEAFF.

This clonotype occurred a few times. The V and J genes are TRBV6-1 and TRBJ1-5; a weak D match, TRBD1 (5 bases). Trimming pared 6 bases from V and 7 bases from J, leaving 13 bases between. The CDR3 consists of 13 residues. From germline, CDR1 is MNHNS and CDR2 SASEGT. The CDR3 DNA follows: TGTGCCAGCAGGGAGGGGACGTGGCAGCCCCAGCATTTT. Translated, it gives CASREGTWQPQHF.

This clonotype was seen more than once but under ten times. The CDR3 region is CASSERTGGYTEAFF. The CDR3 DNA reads as TGTGCCAGCAGTGAACGTACAGGGGGCTACACTGAAGCTTTCTTT. This chain connects TRBV6-1 to TRBJ1-1, with 9 bases that match TRBD1. Germline V gene sequence: CDR1 MNHNS, CDR2 SASEGT. The CDR3 has 15 residues. Trimming cost V 2 bases and J 3 bases; bases outside gene matches: 4.

This clonotype has only a few counts. The chain carries TRBV11-3 and TRBJ1-5, with no clear D. Germline values: CDR1 SGHNT, CDR2 YENEEA. V lost 0 bases and J lost 3, with 6 bases in between. CDR3 length: 14 residues. CDR3 sequence reads: CASSLEGYNQPQHF. CDR3 sequence (DNA): TGTGCCAGCAGCTTAGAGGGGTACAATCAGCCCCAGCATTTT.

The genes are TRBV28 and TRBJ2-7, with 12 bases lining up with TRBD1. Germline lookup yields CDR1 MDHEN and CDR2 SYDVKM. The CDR3 contains 17 residues. Losses at the gene ends were 4 bases for V and 9 bases for J; bases not matched to a gene: 16. CDR3: CASSSSGTGGHSYAQYF. The CDR3, as DNA: TGTGCCAGCAGTTCCTCCGGGACAGGGGGCCACTCCTATGCGCAGTACTTC. Full variable domain (remainder filled in from reference TRBV28 and TRBJ2-7): DVKVTQSSRYLVKRTGEKVFLECVQDMDHENMFWYRQDPGLGLRLIYFSYDVKMKEKGDIPEGYSVSREKKERFSLILESASTNQTSMYLCASSSSGTGGHSYAQYFGPGTRLTVT.

This rearrangement joins TRBV18 to TRBJ1-1; unclear D gene. Germline CDR1 is KGHSH and CDR2 is LQKENI. CDR3 length: 13 residues. V gave up 2 bases and J gave up 1 base, with 5 bases separating them. The CDR3 is CASSPSKNTEAFF. The CDR3 region has the DNA TGTGCCAGCTCACCAAGCAAGAACACTGAAGCTTTCTTT.